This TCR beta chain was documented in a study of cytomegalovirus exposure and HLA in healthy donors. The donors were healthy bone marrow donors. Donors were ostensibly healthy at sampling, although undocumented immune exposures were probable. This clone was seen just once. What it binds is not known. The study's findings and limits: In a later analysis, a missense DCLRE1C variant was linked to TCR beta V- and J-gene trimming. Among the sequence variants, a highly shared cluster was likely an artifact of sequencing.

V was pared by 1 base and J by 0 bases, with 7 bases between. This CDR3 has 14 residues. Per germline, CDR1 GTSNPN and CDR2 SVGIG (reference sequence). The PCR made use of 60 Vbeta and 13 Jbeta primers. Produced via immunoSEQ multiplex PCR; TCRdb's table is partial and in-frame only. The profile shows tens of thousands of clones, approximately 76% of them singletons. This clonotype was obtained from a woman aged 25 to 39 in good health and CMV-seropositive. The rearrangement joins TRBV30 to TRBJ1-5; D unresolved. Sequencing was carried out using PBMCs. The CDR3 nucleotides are TGTGCCTGGAGTGGAGGGAATAGCAATCAGCCCCAGCATTTT. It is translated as CAWSGGNSNQPQHF.